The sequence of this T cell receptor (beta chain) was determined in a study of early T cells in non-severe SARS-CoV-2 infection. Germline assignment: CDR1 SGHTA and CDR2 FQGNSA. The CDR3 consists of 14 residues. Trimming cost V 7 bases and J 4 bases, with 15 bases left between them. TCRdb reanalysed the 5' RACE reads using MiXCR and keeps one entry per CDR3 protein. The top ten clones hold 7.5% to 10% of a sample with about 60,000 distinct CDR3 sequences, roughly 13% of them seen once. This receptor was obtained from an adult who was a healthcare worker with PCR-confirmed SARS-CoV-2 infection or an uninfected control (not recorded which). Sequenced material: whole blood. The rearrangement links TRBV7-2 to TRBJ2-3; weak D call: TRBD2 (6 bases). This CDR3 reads CASNERAGPDTQYF. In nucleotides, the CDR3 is TGTGCCAGCAACGAACGAGCGGGCCCAGATACGCAGTATTTT.